The rows below give T cell receptor beta chains drawn from one sample of a study of cytomegalovirus exposure and HLA in healthy donors. Some clones are missing from TCRdb's copy, which holds only in-frame ones; the method was immunoSEQ multiplex PCR. The profile shows around 140,000 clones, approximately 80% of them singletons. Material for sequencing was PBMCs. Receptors were obtained from a man aged 40-49 years in good health and CMV-seronegative. Both conserved end residues are part of each CDR3. D genes are given only for firm matches. Clone size is given for some rows only: seen once, a few or many times, or a class if the clone is expanded.

v_gene	abundance	j_gene	d_gene	CDR3aa	CDR3nt
TRBV12-2	-	TRBJ2-7	-	CASRFSREGPYEQYF	TGTGCAAGTCGCTTTAGTCGGGAGGGTCCGTACGAGCAGTACTTC
TRBV15	-	TRBJ2-7	TRBD2	CAKIRGLAGIYEQYF	TGTGCCAAGATAAGGGGACTAGCGGGAATCTACGAGCAGTACTTC
TRBV18	-	TRBJ2-7	TRBD2	CASSPPLAGGDEQYF	TGTGCCAGCTCACCACCGCTAGCGGGAGGCGACGAGCAGTACTTC
TRBV27	-	TRBJ2-7	-	CASTPAGGHYEQYF	TGTGCCAGCACCCCCGCCGGGGGGCACTACGAGCAGTACTTC
TRBV9	-	TRBJ2-5	-	CAGSVGEGVETQYF	TGTGCCGGCAGCGTAGGTGAGGGTGTGGAGACCCAGTACTTC
TRBV10-3	-	TRBJ1-3	-	CAATGISGNTIYF	TGTGCCGCAACAGGAATCTCTGGAAACACCATATATTTT
TRBV27	-	TRBJ2-2	-	CASSTTTTGTGELFF	TGTGCCAGCAGTACGACTACAACGGGCACCGGGGAGCTGTTTTTT
TRBV6-1	-	TRBJ2-3	-	CASSEDLDTQYF	TGTGCCAGCAGTGAAGATCTAGATACGCAGTATTTT
TRBV27	-	TRBJ2-7	-	CASSYSGTGYEQYF	TGTGCCAGCAGCTATAGCGGTACTGGGTACGAGCAGTACTTC
TRBV7-9	-	TRBJ2-4	TRBD1	CASRLGQSQDIQYF	TGTGCCAGCAGGCTGGGACAGAGCCAAGACATTCAGTACTTC
TRBV6-1	few	TRBJ2-2	TRBD2	CASSESLAGVTGELFF	TGTGCCAGCAGTGAATCCCTAGCGGGAGTCACCGGGGAGCTGTTTTTT
TRBV12-5	-	TRBJ2-3	-	CASGLVERSTDTQYF	TGTGCTAGTGGTTTGGTAGAACGGTCCACAGATACGCAGTATTTT
TRBV29-1	-	TRBJ2-7	TRBD1	CSVEGPGGQGAYEQYF	TGCAGCGTTGAAGGTCCGGGAGGACAGGGGGCTTACGAGCAGTACTTC
TRBV4-3	-	TRBJ2-1	TRBD2	CASSFQEASGGNQIEQFF	TGCGCCAGCAGCTTCCAGGAGGCTAGCGGGGGCAACCAAATCGAGCAGTTCTTC
TRBV5-4	-	TRBJ2-5	TRBD2	CASSLLGGRAQETQYF	TGTGCCAGCAGCTTGCTGGGCGGGAGGGCCCAGGAGACCCAGTACTTC
TRBV18	-	TRBJ2-5	TRBD1	CASSPPGQGRETQYF	TGTGCCAGCTCACCACCGGGACAGGGGAGAGAGACCCAGTACTTC
TRBV5-6	once	TRBJ2-1	-	CASSLTSFSNKQFF	TGTGCCAGCAGCTTGACTAGTTTCTCCAATAAGCAGTTCTTC